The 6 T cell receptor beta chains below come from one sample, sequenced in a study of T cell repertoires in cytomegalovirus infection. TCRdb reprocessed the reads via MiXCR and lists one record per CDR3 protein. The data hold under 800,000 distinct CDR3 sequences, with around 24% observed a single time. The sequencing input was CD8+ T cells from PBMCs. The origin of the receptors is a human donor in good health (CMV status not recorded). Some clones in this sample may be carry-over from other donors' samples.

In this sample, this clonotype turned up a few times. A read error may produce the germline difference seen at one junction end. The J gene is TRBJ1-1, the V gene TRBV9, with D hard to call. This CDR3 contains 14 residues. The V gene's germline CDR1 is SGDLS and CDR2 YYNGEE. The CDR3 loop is CASSASSTTPRSIF. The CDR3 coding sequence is TGTGCCAGCAGCGCATCTTCGACGACACCTCGATCCATCTTT. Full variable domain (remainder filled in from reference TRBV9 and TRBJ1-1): DSGVTQTPKHLITATGQRVTLRCSPRSGDLSVYWYQQSLDQGLQFLIQYYNGEERAKGNILERFSAQQFPDLHSELNLSSLELGDSALYFCASSASSTTPRSIFGQGTRLTVV.

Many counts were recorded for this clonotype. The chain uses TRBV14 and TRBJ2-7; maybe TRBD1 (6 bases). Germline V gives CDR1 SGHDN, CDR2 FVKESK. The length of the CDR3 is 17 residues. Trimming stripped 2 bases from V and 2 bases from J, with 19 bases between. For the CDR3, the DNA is TGTGCCAGCAGCCAACTGAGGGTACAGGGAACCACCTACGAGCAGTACTTC. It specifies CASSQLRVQGTTYEQYF.

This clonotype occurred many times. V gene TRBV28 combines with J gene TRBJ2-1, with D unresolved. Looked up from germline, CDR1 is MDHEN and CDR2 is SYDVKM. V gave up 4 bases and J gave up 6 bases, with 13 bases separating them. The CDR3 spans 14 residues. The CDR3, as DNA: TGTGCCAGCAGTTCATACCTCACCCGCAATGAGCAGTTCTTC. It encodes CASSSYLTRNEQFF.

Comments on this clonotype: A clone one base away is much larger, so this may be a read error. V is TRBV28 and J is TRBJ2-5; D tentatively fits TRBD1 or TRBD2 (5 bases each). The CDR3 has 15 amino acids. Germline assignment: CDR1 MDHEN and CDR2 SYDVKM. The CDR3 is CANSLPLGTGETQYF. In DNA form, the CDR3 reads TGTGCCAACAGTCTACCCCTGGGGACGGGTGAGACCCAGTACTTC.

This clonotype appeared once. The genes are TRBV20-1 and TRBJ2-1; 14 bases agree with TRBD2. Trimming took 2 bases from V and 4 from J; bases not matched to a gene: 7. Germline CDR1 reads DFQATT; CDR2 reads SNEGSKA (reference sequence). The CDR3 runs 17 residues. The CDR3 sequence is CSARPGLAGEIYNEQFF. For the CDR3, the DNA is TGCAGTGCTAGACCGGGACTAGCGGGGGAAATATACAATGAGCAGTTCTTC.

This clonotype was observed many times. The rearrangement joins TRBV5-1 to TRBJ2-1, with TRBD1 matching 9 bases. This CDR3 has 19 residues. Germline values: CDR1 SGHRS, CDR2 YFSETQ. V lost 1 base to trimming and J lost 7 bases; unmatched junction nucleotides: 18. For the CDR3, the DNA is TGCGCCAGCAGCTTGTGGCCTTCCCCGGGACAGGGTCCGAGGAATGAGCAGTTCTTC. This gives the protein CASSLWPSPGQGPRNEQFF. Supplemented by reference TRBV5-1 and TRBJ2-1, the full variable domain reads KAGVTQTPRYLIKTRGQQVTLSCSPISGHRSVSWYQQTPGQGLQFLFEYFSETQRNKGNFPGRFSGRQFSNSRSEMNVSTLELGDSALYLCASSLWPSPGQGPRNEQFFGPGTRLTVL.